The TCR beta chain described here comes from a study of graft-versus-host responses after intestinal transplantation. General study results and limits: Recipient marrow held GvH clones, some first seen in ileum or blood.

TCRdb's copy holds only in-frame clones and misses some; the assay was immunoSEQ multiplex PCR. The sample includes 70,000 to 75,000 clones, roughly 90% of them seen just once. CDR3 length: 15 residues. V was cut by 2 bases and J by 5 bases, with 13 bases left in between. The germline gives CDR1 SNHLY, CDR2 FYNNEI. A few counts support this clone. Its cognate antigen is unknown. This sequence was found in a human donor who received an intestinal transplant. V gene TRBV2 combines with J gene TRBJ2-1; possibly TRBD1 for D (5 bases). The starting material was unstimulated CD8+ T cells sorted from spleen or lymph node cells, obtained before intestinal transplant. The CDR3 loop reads CASSELETANNEQFF. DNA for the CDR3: TGTGCCAGCAGTGAATTGGAGACAGCTAACAATGAGCAGTTCTTC. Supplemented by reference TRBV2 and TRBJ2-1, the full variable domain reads EPEVTQTPSHQVTQMGQEVILRCVPISNHLYFYWYRQILGQKVEFLVSFYNNEISEKSEIFDDQFSVERPDGSNFTLKIRSTKLEDSAMYFCASSELETANNEQFFGPGTRLTVL.